Presented here are 2 T cell receptor beta chains from one specimen sequenced in a study of T cells after yellow fever vaccination. Using its own MiXCR run on the 5' RACE reads, TCRdb lists one record per CDR3 protein. The sample comprises a few hundred thousand distinct CDR3 sequences, about 3% of which are singletons, and about 3.3% rests with the top ten. The sample here was CD4+ T cells sorted from PBMCs, taken 10 days after the yellow fever booster vaccination. All receptors derive from a man aged 18 to 35 who received the YFV17D yellow fever vaccine.

This clonotype was detected a few times. This chain uses TRBV12-3 or TRBV12-4 with TRBJ1-3; possibly TRBD1 for D (6 bases). The CDR3 has 12 residues. Trimming cost V 7 bases and J 9 bases, with 13 bases left between them. The CDR3 protein is CASTTEGGTIYF. Written as DNA, the CDR3 is TGTGCCAGCACGACGGAGGGGGGCACCATATATTTT.

This clonotype showed up just a few times. This chain joins TRBV5-4 and TRBJ2-2, with 9 bases aligning to TRBD1. The CDR3 contains 16 residues. Germline V gene lookup returns CDR1 SGHNT and CDR2 YYREEE (reference sequence). CDR3 region: CVSGTGSEAGTGELFF. As DNA, the CDR3 is TGTGTCTCCGGGACAGGGTCCGAGGCCGGCACCGGGGAGCTGTTTTTT.